The source of this T cell receptor (beta chain) is a study of blood T cell repertoires in COVID-19. Study overall: In each case, the material was cDNA or gDNA derived from T cells, B-cell-depleted T cells, or PBMCs.

Original handling: Reference gene primer amplification yielded estimated nucleated cell counts. The table came from immunoSEQ multiplex PCR; TCRdb's copy has only in-frame clones and leaves some out. V and J calls and clone size follow that table, whereas D and trimming were derived from the DNA. The data contain about 130,000 clones, roughly 84% of them singletons. This clone was counted once. J lost 5 bases, V lost 4 bases, and 7 bases had no gene match. This CDR3 contains 14 residues. Germline CDR1 SQVTM, CDR2 ANQGSEA. Sequences were obtained from peripheral blood. The chain has TRBV29-1 and TRBJ1-5; TRBD1 agrees at 8 bases. This TCR derives from an elderly woman with acute or convalescent COVID-19. CDR3 coding DNA: TGCAGCGTTGTGGGGACAGGCGTGGATCAGCCCCAGCATTTT. Encoded protein: CSVVGTGVDQPQHF.